The 29 T cell receptor beta chains reported below all come from one sample, sequenced in a study of Ad26.COV2.S vaccination and SARS-CoV-2 variants. Produced via immunoSEQ multiplex PCR; TCRdb's table is partial and in-frame only. Among 350,000 to 450,000 clones, approximately 90% were seen once, and the ten largest hold 3.9%. Sequenced here: peripheral blood, sampled after recovery from COVID-19. These receptors all stem from a human donor who had recovered from COVID-19.

The chain links TRBV5-8 to TRBJ2-2; 7 bases fit TRBD1. V shed 3 bases and J 5 bases; nucleotides not matched to a gene: 7. Germline CDR1 reads SGHTS; CDR2 reads YDEGEE. CDR3 length: 15 amino acids. The DNA of the CDR3 is TGTGCCAGCAGCTCGACAGGGAAGGGGACCGGGGAGCTGTTTTTT. This gives the protein CASSSTGKGTGELFF.

This clone was counted a single time. This chain joins TRBV7-2 and TRBJ2-5; D might be TRBD2 (6 bases). The V end lost 1 base, the J end lost 5 bases, and 8 bases lay between the germline ends. From germline, CDR1 is SGHTA and CDR2 FQGNSA. The CDR3 consists of 13 residues. CDR3 amino acids: CASSLGGGETQYF. The DNA for the CDR3 is TGTGCCAGCAGCTTAGGAGGAGGGGAGACCCAGTACTTC.

J is TRBJ2-7 and V is TRBV18, with a tentative D call TRBD1 (6 bases). Trimming took off 3 bases at V and 2 bases at J, with 14 bases between the two ends. CDR3 length: 15 residues. Germline values: CDR1 KGHSH, CDR2 LQKENI. CDR3 sequence (DNA): TGTGCCAGCTCACCTAGGGGGACGGTAGCCTACGAGCAGTACTTC. Translation: CASSPRGTVAYEQYF.

This chain joins TRBV12-3 or TRBV12-4 and TRBJ1-2; D gene uncertain. This CDR3 has 13 amino acids. Trimming shortened V by 5 bases and J by 4 bases, and 11 bases separated the two germline ends. The CDR3 protein is CASSPPTIYGYTF. Written as DNA, the CDR3 is TGTGCCAGCAGTCCCCCTACCATCTATGGCTACACCTTC.

This clone was detected once. The chain is built from TRBV3-1 (or the pseudogene TRBV3-2) and TRBJ1-2; 8 nucleotides align to TRBD1. CDR1 and CDR2 (germline): LGHDT, YNNKEL (reference sequence). This CDR3 is built from 16 residues. Trimming took 4 bases from V and 5 from J; bases not matched to a gene: 12. CDR3 nucleotide sequence: TGTGCCAGCAGCCCTCAACTACGGACAGGGAGTTATGGCTACACCTTC. Amino acids: CASSPQLRTGSYGYTF.

The gene calls are TRBV11-2 and TRBJ2-7, with a tentative D call TRBD1 (5 bases). V shed 3 bases and J shed 2 bases, with 11 bases lying between them. Germline CDR1 is SGHAT and CDR2 is FQNNGV. CDR3 length: 14 amino acids. CDR3 region: CASSFSGIPYEQYF. In DNA, the CDR3 is TGTGCCAGCAGCTTCTCAGGGATCCCCTACGAGCAGTACTTC.

The chain has TRBV5-1 and TRBJ2-6; 9 bases agree with TRBD1. The V gene end was trimmed by 3 bases and the J gene end by 0 bases; junction bases not matched to a gene: 7. CDR3 length: 18 residues. Germline CDR1 and CDR2: SGHRS and YFSETQ. CDR3 DNA: TGCGCCAGCAGCTGGAGGACAGGGGAAGACTCTGGGGCCAACGTCCTGACTTTC. As protein: CASSWRTGEDSGANVLTF.

This chain connects TRBV13 to TRBJ2-7; no reliable D call. Per germline, CDR1 PRHDT and CDR2 FYEKMQ (reference sequence). CDR3 length equals 12 residues. V lost 2 bases to trimming and J lost 3 bases, with 5 bases between them. CDR3 sequence reads: CASSLNVYEQYF. CDR3 DNA: TGTGCCAGCAGCTTAAACGTCTACGAGCAGTACTTC.

Concerning this clone: This same CDR3 is encoded by further DNA sequences in the sample. This chain uses TRBV5-4 with TRBJ2-5; tentatively, D is TRBD2 (6 bases). Trimming cost V 1 base and J 3 bases, with 10 bases left between them. Germline CDR1 is SGHNT and CDR2 is YYREEE (reference sequence). There are 14 residues in the CDR3. In DNA, the CDR3 is TGTGCCAGCAGCTTGCCCGGCGGGGAAGAGACCCAGTACTTC. This encodes CASSLPGGEETQYF.

The chain combines TRBV9 with TRBJ2-2, with D unresolved. Trimming left V 4 bases short and J 1 base short, with 5 bases between. CDR1 is SGDLS and CDR2 is YYNGEE in the germline V gene. The CDR3 runs to 13 residues. CDR3 bases: TGTGCCAGCAGCCCCTTGAACACCGGGGAGCTGTTTTTT. Protein sequence: CASSPLNTGELFF.

The chain employs TRBV6-5 and TRBJ2-2, with D perhaps TRBD1 (5 bases). V shed 1 base and J shed 3 bases, with 12 bases lying between them. The CDR3 has 16 amino acids. Germline assignment: CDR1 MNHEY and CDR2 SVGAGI. CDR3 amino acids: CASSYLTGADTGELFF. In DNA form, the CDR3 reads TGTGCCAGCAGTTACTTAACAGGAGCCGACACCGGGGAGCTGTTTTTT.

The V gene is TRBV6-1, the J gene TRBJ1-1; no clear D gene. The CDR3 covers 15 residues. Germline V gene data show CDR1 as MNHNS and CDR2 as SASEGT. V dropped 1 base and J dropped 1 base, with 10 bases sitting between them. CDR3 nucleotides: TGTGCCAGCAGTGAAGAGAGGGCAACGAACACTGAAGCTTTCTTT. Its protein product is CASSEERATNTEAFF.

This rearrangement joins TRBV7-2 to TRBJ2-1, with TRBD2 as a possible D gene (6 bases). V lost 2 bases and J 0 bases, leaving 11 bases between the germline ends. The CDR3 is 16 amino acids. Germline assignment: CDR1 SGHTA and CDR2 FQGNSA. The DNA of the CDR3 is TGTGCCAGCAGCTTATTTACGGGGGACTCCTACAATGAGCAGTTCTTC. Protein: CASSLFTGDSYNEQFF.

The table lists this clone with a count of one. J is TRBJ1-6 and V is TRBV14, with D possibly matching TRBD1 (5 bases). V was pared by 1 base and J by 10 bases, with 11 bases between. The CDR3 contains 14 residues. Germline CDR1 is SGHDN and CDR2 is FVKESK. CDR3 bases: TGTGCCAGCAGCCAAGTTGCGGGGGACTCACCCCTCCACTTT. Its protein product is CASSQVAGDSPLHF.

The chain is built from TRBV5-1 and TRBJ1-4; no definite D call. The CDR3 runs to 13 residues. Germline-derived CDR1 and CDR2 are SGHRS and YFSETQ. V lost 4 bases, J lost 9 bases, and 13 bases lay in between. CDR3 in amino acids: CASSAREGQKLFF. CDR3 nucleotide sequence: TGCGCCAGCAGCGCCCGGGAAGGGCAAAAACTGTTTTTT.

This chain connects TRBV5-6 to TRBJ1-5, with 12 positions matching TRBD1. Germline trimming cut 2 bases from V and 7 bases from J; bases unmatched to any gene: 7. CDR3 size: 16 residues. Germline CDR1 reads SGHDT; CDR2 reads YYEEEE. The chain's CDR3 is CASSFLGQGARQPQHF. The CDR3 region has the DNA TGTGCCAGCAGCTTTTTGGGACAGGGGGCCAGGCAGCCCCAGCATTTT. The full variable domain, rest sourced from reference TRBV5-6 and TRBJ1-5, is DAGVTQSPTHLIKTRGQQVTLRCSPKSGHDTVSWYQQALGQGPQFIFQYYEEEERQRGNFPDRFSGHQFPNYSSELNVNALLLGDSALYLCASSFLGQGARQPQHFGDGTRLSIL.

The gene calls are TRBV6-5 and TRBJ1-2, with a weak D call TRBD1 (5 bases). Germline CDR1 reads MNHEY; CDR2 reads SVGAGI. CDR3 length: 14 amino acids. V lost 0 bases to trimming and J lost 8 bases, with 13 bases between them. The CDR3 nucleotides are TGTGCCAGCAGTTACTCGAATTCAGGGAGCGGCTACACCTTC. It codes for CASSYSNSGSGYTF.

The V and J genes are TRBV4-3 and TRBJ2-4; D remains ambiguous. There are 17 residues in the CDR3. V was cut by 1 base and J by 3 bases, with 16 bases left in between. Germline loops: CDR1 LGHNA, CDR2 YSLEER. The DNA for the CDR3 is TGCGCCAGCAGCCAAGCCTCATTCAGTCAGGACAAAAACATTCAGTACTTC. Residues: CASSQASFSQDKNIQYF.

This chain joins TRBV5-1 and TRBJ2-2; TRBD2 agrees at 10 bases. The CDR3 is 15 residues long. Per the germline V gene, CDR1 is SGHRS and CDR2 is YFSETQ. Unmatched junction bases numbered 4, after V lost 3 bases and J lost 5 bases. The CDR3 loop is CASSSSAGGTGELFF. CDR3 in DNA: TGCGCCAGCAGCTCCTCAGCGGGGGGGACCGGGGAGCTGTTTTTT. The variable domain in full, with the rest retrieved from reference TRBV5-1 and TRBJ2-2, is KAGVTQTPRYLIKTRGQQVTLSCSPISGHRSVSWYQQTPGQGLQFLFEYFSETQRNKGNFPGRFSGRQFSNSRSEMNVSTLELGDSALYLCASSSSAGGTGELFFGEGSRLTVL.

The J gene is TRBJ1-2, the V gene TRBV21-1. TRBV21-1 is a known pseudogene. The CDR3 is 15 residues long. CDR3 sequence reads: CASSRRGCINYGYTF. The CDR3 nucleotides are TGTGCCAGCAGCAGGAGGGGTTGTATTAACTATGGCTACACCTTC.

The CDR3 reads CAISGQGIVSAFF. In DNA, the CDR3 is TGTGCCATCAGTGGGCAGGGGATTGTTTCGGCTTTCTTT. This chain connects TRBV10-3 to TRBJ1-1, with TRBD1 as a possible D gene (6 bases). Germline V gene lookup returns CDR1 ENHRY and CDR2 SYGVKD. Between the trimmed V and J ends, which lost 4 bases and 11 bases, there was a span of 17 bases. The CDR3 sequence is 13 residues long.

This chain uses TRBV11-2 with TRBJ2-7, with D uncertain. This CDR3 is 12 amino acids long. Per germline, CDR1 SGHAT and CDR2 FQNNGV. V dropped 1 base and J dropped 9 bases, with 10 bases sitting between them. In DNA form, the CDR3 reads TGTGCCAGCAGCTTAGGGCCTGAATTGCAGTACTTC. Protein sequence: CASSLGPELQYF. The full variable domain, rest sourced from reference TRBV11-2 and TRBJ2-7, is EAGVAQSPRYKIIEKRQSVAFWCNPISGHATLYWYQQILGQGPKLLIQFQNNGVVDDSQLPKDRFSAERLKGVDSTLKIQPAKLEDSAVYLCASSLGPELQYFGPGTRLTVT.

This clone was observed once. The J gene is TRBJ2-7, the V gene TRBV7-8, with D perhaps TRBD2 (7 bases). This CDR3 comprises 13 residues. Germline V gene lookup returns CDR1 SGHVS and CDR2 FQNEAQ. The V and J ends lost 1 base and 6 bases respectively, with 10 bases between them. CDR3 sequence (DNA): TGTGCCAGCAGCTTAGACAGGGAGGGCGAGCAGTACTTC. Residues: CASSLDREGEQYF. The entire variable domain, with the rest obtained from reference TRBV7-8 and TRBJ2-7, is as follows: GAGVSQSPRYKVAKRGQDVALRCDPISGHVSLFWYQQALGQGPEFLTYFQNEAQLDKSGLPSDRFFAERPEGSVSTLKIQRTQQEDSAVYLCASSLDREGEQYFGPGTRLTVT.

V and J are TRBV10-1 and TRBJ2-3; D is unclear. The CDR3 runs to 14 residues. Germline V lookup: CDR1 WNHNN, CDR2 SYGVQD (reference sequence). Deletions cut 5 bases from V and 2 bases from J, with 11 bases between. CDR3 nucleotides: TGCGCCAGCAGTACCGGGCCCGCCACAGATACGCAGTATTTT. Its protein is CASSTGPATDTQYF.

The chain links TRBV27 to TRBJ1-6; D not resolved. V was clipped by 6 bases and J by 7 bases, with 7 bases between them. The CDR3 sequence is 12 residues long. CDR1 and CDR2 (germline): MNHEY, SMNVEV (reference sequence). CDR3 coding DNA: TGTGCCAGCAGCCGTCCGAATTCACCCCTCCACTTT. It codes for CASSRPNSPLHF.

V usage is TRBV24-1 and J usage is TRBJ2-3; D uncertain. Trimming removed 3 bases at V and 2 bases at J, with 5 bases between. This CDR3 has 13 amino acids. The germline V gene encodes CDR1 KGHDR and CDR2 SFDVKD. The CDR3 DNA follows: TGTGCCACCAGTGATCCCTTCACAGATACGCAGTATTTT. This encodes CATSDPFTDTQYF.

V gene TRBV28 combines with J gene TRBJ2-3, with a tentative D call TRBD2 (7 bases). CDR1 and CDR2 from the germline V gene are MDHEN and SYDVKM. The V gene lost 6 bases and the J gene lost 3 bases, with 13 bases spanning the gap. The CDR3 has 14 residues. The CDR3 sequence: CASREGGRTDTQYF. For the CDR3, the DNA is TGTGCCAGCAGGGAGGGGGGGAGGACAGATACGCAGTATTTT.

The chain has TRBV9 and TRBJ1-1; D may be TRBD1 (6 bases). V was trimmed by 3 bases and J by 1 base, leaving 10 bases between them. Looked up from germline, CDR1 is SGDLS and CDR2 is YYNGEE. The CDR3 has 14 residues. The CDR3 bases are TGTGCCAGCAGCGCGGAACAGGGGAACACTGAAGCTTTCTTT. Protein: CASSAEQGNTEAFF.

About this clone itself: Different DNA sequences within this sample yield the same CDR3. The rearrangement joins TRBV5-1 to TRBJ1-2; D is ambiguous. Germline V CDR1 and CDR2: SGHRS, YFSETQ. Trimming removed 0 bases from V and 4 bases from J, with 4 bases in between. The CDR3 is made up of 12 amino acids. DNA of the CDR3: TGCGCCAGCAGCTTGGACAGCTATGGCTACACCTTC. Translating it yields CASSLDSYGYTF.